This passage covers 24 T cell receptor beta chains from one sample sequenced in a study of identifying expanded T cells in peripheral blood. Measured with immunoSEQ multiplex PCR; TCRdb has only the in-frame clones, and not every one. The profile shows about 82,000 clones, about 87% of them singletons. Material: blood. These receptors originate from a person aged 18 to 70 in good health.

The gene calls are TRBV27 and TRBJ1-2; 8 nucleotides align to TRBD1. This CDR3 spans 15 amino acids. V trimming: 4 bases; J trimming: 4 bases; junction bases outside the gene matches: 8. Germline V gene data show CDR1 as MNHEY and CDR2 as SMNVEV (reference sequence). The CDR3: CASSSGQDAPYGYTF. In nucleotides, the CDR3 is TGTGCCAGCAGTTCGGGACAGGATGCTCCCTATGGCTACACCTTC.

The rearrangement uses TRBV29-1 and TRBJ1-1, with D perhaps TRBD1 (5 bases). V lost 4 bases to trimming and J lost 5 bases, with 8 bases between them. CDR1 is SQVTM, CDR2 ANQGSEA, per germline. The CDR3 spans 11 residues. The CDR3 spells CSVVEGTEAFF. DNA of the CDR3: TGCAGCGTTGTGGAGGGGACTGAAGCTTTCTTT.

The chain is built from TRBV9 and TRBJ2-1, with 15 nucleotides matching TRBD2. The germline CDR1 and CDR2 sequences are SGDLS and YYNGEE. The V segment lost 4 bases and the J segment 1 base; nucleotides outside the gene matches: 9. CDR3 length: 19 amino acids. The CDR3 region has the DNA TGTGCCAGCAGCCCCTGGACTAGCGGGGGGGCCGGTTCCTACAATGAGCAGTTCTTC. This codes for CASSPWTSGGAGSYNEQFF.

This clone was seen once. This chain connects TRBV30 to TRBJ2-1, with 7 bases that match TRBD2. The CDR3 spans 15 residues. Germline-derived CDR1 and CDR2 are GTSNPN and SVGIG (reference sequence). Trimming at V came to 3 bases and at J to 6 bases, leaving 11 bases not matched to a gene. CDR3 DNA sequence: TGTGCCTGGAGGGGCATCGGACTAGGATTCAATGAGCAGTTCTTC. Translation gives CAWRGIGLGFNEQFF.

The rearrangement joins TRBV10-3 to TRBJ2-5; D is undetermined. V lost 2 bases, J lost 5 bases, and 9 bases lay in between. This CDR3 has 13 residues. From germline, CDR1 is ENHRY and CDR2 SYGVKD. CDR3 protein: CAISERSGETQYF. CDR3 bases: TGTGCCATCAGTGAGCGTTCGGGTGAGACCCAGTACTTC.

The rearrangement joins TRBV10-3 to TRBJ1-5; the D gene is possibly TRBD1 (5 bases). The CDR3 sequence is 13 residues long. V lost 6 bases to trimming and J lost 4 bases, with 10 bases between them. CDR1 ENHRY and CDR2 SYGVKD come from the germline V gene. As DNA, the CDR3 is TGTGCCATCAGGGGGGAAGGGAATCAGCCCCAGCATTTT. Translation: CAIRGEGNQPQHF.

The V gene is TRBV6-1, the J gene TRBJ2-2; tentative D call: TRBD1 (6 bases). V was trimmed by 6 bases and J by 2 bases, leaving 10 bases between them. From germline, CDR1 is MNHNS and CDR2 SASEGT. The CDR3 runs 14 residues. The CDR3 DNA reads TGTGCCAGCAGAACGGGACACAACACCGGGGAGCTGTTTTTT. The encoded protein is CASRTGHNTGELFF.

The chain recombines TRBV9 with TRBJ2-3; the match to TRBD2 covers 9 bases. The V segment lost 2 bases and the J segment 1 base; nucleotides outside the gene matches: 5. Germline CDR1 SGDLS, CDR2 YYNGEE. The CDR3 has 16 amino acids. CDR3 DNA: TGTGCCAGCAGCGTTGCCCCTAGCGGGGGCACAGATACGCAGTATTTT. It yields the protein CASSVAPSGGTDTQYF. Drawing the rest from reference TRBV9 and TRBJ2-3, the complete variable domain is DSGVTQTPKHLITATGQRVTLRCSPRSGDLSVYWYQQSLDQGLQFLIQYYNGEERAKGNILERFSAQQFPDLHSELNLSSLELGDSALYFCASSVAPSGGTDTQYFGPGTRLTVL.

V and J are TRBV30 and TRBJ1-1; tentative D call: TRBD1 (5 bases). The germline CDR1 and CDR2 sequences are GTSNPN and SVGIG (reference sequence). Trimming removed 1 base at V and 4 bases at J, with 13 bases between. The CDR3 is 14 amino acids. The CDR3 DNA is TGTGCCTGGAGTGCTTGGAGGGGACGCACTGAAGCTTTCTTT. Protein product: CAWSAWRGRTEAFF.

The V gene is TRBV6-1, the J gene TRBJ1-5; no clear D. The germline CDR1 and CDR2 sequences are MNHNS and SASEGT. V lost 6 bases and J 7 bases, leaving 19 bases between the germline ends. The CDR3 runs 15 residues. CDR3 loop: CASRVRATRGQPQHF. Written as DNA, the CDR3 is TGTGCCAGCAGGGTAAGAGCCACTCGCGGGCAGCCCCAGCATTTT.

The chain has TRBV19 and TRBJ1-2, with a weak D call TRBD1 (5 bases). The CDR3 length is 15 residues. The V gene lost 9 bases and the J gene lost 7 bases, with 24 bases spanning the gap. Germline V gene lookup returns CDR1 LNHDA and CDR2 SQIVND (reference sequence). The CDR3 DNA follows: TGTGCCAGCGTGTCCGGCCGGCGCACCCAGGGTGGCTACACCTTC. Amino acid sequence: CASVSGRRTQGGYTF.

The rearrangement joins TRBV13 to TRBJ2-5; 11 bases are shared with TRBD2. Germline V lookup: CDR1 PRHDT, CDR2 FYEKMQ (reference sequence). This CDR3 has 15 residues. J lost 8 bases, V lost 6 bases, and 11 bases had no gene match. The CDR3 spells CASSTGTSGLVTQYF. The CDR3 DNA follows: TGTGCCAGCAGTACCGGGACTAGCGGTCTAGTAACCCAGTACTTC.

This clone occurred once. The V gene is TRBV2, the J gene TRBJ1-2; D possibly corresponds to TRBD1 (5 bases). This CDR3 comprises 16 residues. Per germline, CDR1 SNHLY and CDR2 FYNNEI. The ends were cut back, 3 bases at V and 7 bases at J, with 21 bases in the middle. The CDR3 loop reads CASSEWGIRAGGGYTF. CDR3 nucleotides: TGTGCCAGCAGTGAGTGGGGGATCCGGGCCGGAGGTGGCTACACCTTC.

The CDR3 region has the DNA TGTGCCAGCAGCATAGGGACAGGGCAGGCCGTGGGAGAGACCCAGTACTTC. Protein product: CASSIGTGQAVGETQYF. V gene TRBV27 combines with J gene TRBJ2-5; 9 positions agree with TRBD1. V trimming: 6 bases; J trimming: 4 bases; junction bases outside the gene matches: 15. CDR1 MNHEY and CDR2 SMNVEV come from the germline V gene (reference sequence). The length of the CDR3 is 17 residues.

By frequency in the sample, this clone is medium-sized. The chain joins TRBV6-4 to TRBJ2-3; 12 bases map to TRBD2. The germline V gene has CDR1 MRHNA and CDR2 SNTAGT. Germline trimming cut 6 bases from V and 3 bases from J; bases unmatched to any gene: 1. CDR3 length: 14 amino acids. CDR3 nucleotides: TGTGCCAGCAGCGGGACTAGCGGGACAGATACGCAGTATTTT. The encoded protein is CASSGTSGTDTQYF.

V is TRBV10-3 and J is TRBJ2-2; D may be TRBD2 (5 bases). The CDR3 length is 14 residues. Germline V gives CDR1 ENHRY, CDR2 SYGVKD. The germline V and J ends were trimmed by 4 bases and 1 base, with 7 bases remaining between them. The CDR3 coding sequence is TGTGCCATCAGTGGTCGGGGGAACACCGGGGAGCTGTTTTTT. This sequence encodes CAISGRGNTGELFF.

V gene TRBV14 combines with J gene TRBJ2-1; the D gene could be TRBD1 or TRBD2 (5 bases each). CDR1 is SGHDN and CDR2 is FVKESK in the germline V gene. V lost 2 bases, J lost 5 bases, and 13 bases lay in between. The CDR3 runs 15 residues. The CDR3: CASSQLRGHNNEQFF. The CDR3 DNA sequence: TGTGCCAGCAGCCAATTGAGGGGCCATAACAATGAGCAGTTCTTC. The full variable domain, its missing parts supplied by reference TRBV14 and TRBJ2-1, is EAGVTQFPSHSVIEKGQTVTLRCDPISGHDNLYWYRRVMGKEIKFLLHFVKESKQDESGMPNNRFLAERTGGTYSTLKVQPAELEDSGVYFCASSQLRGHNNEQFFGPGTRLTVL.

The chain is built from TRBV11-2 and TRBJ1-1, with 11 bases fitting TRBD1. CDR3 size: 14 residues. J was trimmed by 9 bases and V by 5 bases; bases with no gene match: 8. Germline-derived CDR1 and CDR2 are SGHAT and FQNNGV. The chain's CDR3 is CASSITGTGGKAFF. The CDR3 DNA is TGTGCCAGCAGCATTACCGGGACAGGGGGGAAAGCTTTCTTT.

The chain uses TRBV5-1 and TRBJ1-5; 9 nucleotides match TRBD1. V lost 4 bases to trimming and J lost 7 bases; unmatched junction nucleotides: 9. This CDR3 is 15 amino acids long. The germline V gene has CDR1 SGHRS and CDR2 YFSETQ. The CDR3 coding sequence is TGCGCCAGCAGCCCAGGGACAGGGTCCGAGCAGCCCCAGCATTTT. Encoded protein: CASSPGTGSEQPQHF.

The chain joins TRBV9 to TRBJ2-3; 7 positions agree with TRBD2. Germline CDR1 SGDLS, CDR2 YYNGEE. This CDR3 contains 15 residues. V was pared by 0 bases and J by 5 bases, with 6 bases of the junction left unmatched. The CDR3 region is CASSVGGRSKDTQYF. The DNA for the CDR3 is TGTGCCAGCAGCGTAGGCGGGAGAAGTAAAGATACGCAGTATTTT.

The genes are TRBV5-6 and TRBJ2-7, with 10 bases lining up with TRBD1. The CDR3 runs 18 residues. Germline trimming cut 3 bases from V and 3 bases from J; bases unmatched to any gene: 15. Germline CDR1 and CDR2: SGHDT and YYEEEE. In nucleotides, the CDR3 is TGTGCCAGCAGCTCTGTGGGACAGGGGCGCGGGGGTCTCTACGAGCAGTACTTC. It codes for CASSSVGQGRGGLYEQYF. Full variable domain (rest looked up from reference TRBV5-6 and TRBJ2-7): DAGVTQSPTHLIKTRGQQVTLRCSPKSGHDTVSWYQQALGQGPQFIFQYYEEEERQRGNFPDRFSGHQFPNYSSELNVNALLLGDSALYLCASSSVGQGRGGLYEQYFGPGTRLTVT.

This sequence joins TRBV5-1 and TRBJ1-1, with D uncertain. This CDR3 has 17 amino acids. V shed 2 bases and J shed 0 bases, with 17 bases lying between them. Germline lookup yields CDR1 SGHRS and CDR2 YFSETQ. CDR3: CASSLVRDSQVNTEAFF. CDR3 in DNA: TGCGCCAGCAGCTTAGTACGCGATTCGCAGGTGAACACTGAAGCTTTCTTT.

J is TRBJ1-1 and V is TRBV6-4; the match to TRBD1 covers 10 bases. This CDR3 is 14 amino acids long. Germline trimming cut 5 bases from V and 6 bases from J; bases unmatched to any gene: 6. Germline CDR1 is MRHNA and CDR2 is SNTAGT. CDR3: CASSPGTGVPEAFF. CDR3 sequence (DNA): TGTGCCAGCAGTCCCGGGACAGGGGTCCCTGAAGCTTTCTTT.

Points on this clone: At one boundary the junction diverges from the germline segment, which might be a read error. The J gene is TRBJ1-1, the V gene TRBV7-9; 7 bases align to TRBD1. This CDR3 has 16 amino acids. Germline V gives CDR1 SEHNR, CDR2 FQNEAQ (reference sequence). In DNA form, the CDR3 reads TGTGCCAGCCGCTTTTCGGAGGGGGCTAGGGGGACTGAAGCTTTCTTT. It codes for CASRFSEGARGTEAFF.